This TCR beta chain was profiled in a study of blood T cell repertoires in COVID-19. Study in general: Samples came from the United States, Italy and Spain, spanning acute and convalescent COVID-19. PBMCs, B-cell-depleted T cells, or T cells were the source of the cDNA or gDNA that made up the material.

There are 15 residues in the CDR3. The germline CDR1 and CDR2 sequences are SNHLY and FYNNEI. V lost 10 bases to trimming and J lost 0 bases, with 17 bases between them. Under the authors' procedure: Amplified reference gene primers provided the basis for estimating nucleated cell counts. Generated by immunoSEQ multiplex PCR, the TCRdb table keeps only in-frame clones and is missing some. V and J calls plus clone size are reproduced from that table; the DNA served to infer D and trimming. In the table there are about 59,000 clones, 75% to 95% of which are singletons. The chain carries TRBV2 and TRBJ2-3; D is unresolved. The sample was peripheral blood. The source is a human donor in a cohort sampled during active COVID-19. CDR3 sequence reads: CANFKSLSSTDTQYF. In DNA, the CDR3 is TGTGCCAACTTCAAGTCACTTAGTAGCACAGATACGCAGTATTTT.